One sample yielded the 29 T cell receptor beta chains listed below, sequenced in a study of CD8+CD57+ T cells in acquired aplastic anemia. The study profiled TCR beta VDJ and CDR3 using genomic DNA as template. TCRdb reprocessed the reads via MiXCR and lists one record per CDR3 protein. The sample yields around 230,000 distinct CDR3 sequences, over 60% seen once. Sequencing was carried out using sorted CD4+, CD8+, or CD8+CD57+ T cells (not recorded which) from PBMCs. All receptors derive from a human donor in good health.

The chain combines TRBV9 with TRBJ2-1; 8 bases fit TRBD2. The CDR3 totals 15 residues. Germline CDR1 reads SGDLS; CDR2 reads YYNGEE. V lost 0 bases and J lost 3; bases outside the gene matches: 2. The CDR3: CASSVAAGGYNEQFF. The CDR3 nucleotides are TGTGCCAGCAGCGTAGCGGCGGGAGGCTACAATGAGCAGTTCTTC.

The J gene is TRBJ2-7, the V gene TRBV20-1; TRBD1 matches at 8 bases. V shed 1 base and J 7 bases; nucleotides not matched to a gene: 15. The germline gives CDR1 DFQATT, CDR2 SNEGSKA (reference sequence). This CDR3 comprises 16 residues. Here the CDR3 reads CSARAGVRGQGMEQYF. DNA of the CDR3: TGCAGTGCTAGAGCCGGCGTAAGAGGACAGGGAATGGAGCAGTACTTC.

This clonotype has a count of ten or more. The V and J genes are TRBV30 and TRBJ1-6, with 9 bases fitting TRBD1. The junction had 4 bases not matched to a gene; V was cut back by 2 bases and J by 5 bases. This CDR3 is built from 15 residues. Germline CDR1 and CDR2: GTSNPN and SVGIG (reference sequence). CDR3 region: CAWSFGQGNNSPLHF. The CDR3 DNA follows: TGTGCCTGGAGTTTTGGACAGGGGAATAATTCACCCCTCCACTTT.

V and J are TRBV29-1 and TRBJ2-7; 11 bases agree with TRBD1. Per the germline V gene, CDR1 is SQVTM and CDR2 is ANQGSEA. Trimming took 6 bases from V and 3 from J; bases not matched to a gene: 7. The CDR3 runs to 14 residues. The CDR3 bases are TGCAGCGTCCTACCCGGGACAGGGGGCTACGAGCAGTACTTC. Its protein is CSVLPGTGGYEQYF.

The chain links TRBV20-1 to TRBJ2-3; D call uncertain. This CDR3 has 12 amino acids. Germline assignment: CDR1 DFQATT and CDR2 SNEGSKA (reference sequence). CDR3 coding DNA: TGCAGCTTCAGGAAGGGTGCAGATACGCAGTATTTT. Translated, it gives CSFRKGADTQYF.

Regarding this clonotype: The CDR3 does not end in the conserved phenylalanine or tryptophan, so this is likely a read error. The V gene is TRBV20-1, the J gene TRBJ2-7; perhaps TRBD1 as D (6 bases). Trimming took off 6 bases at V and 0 bases at J, with 12 bases between the two ends. Looked up from germline, CDR1 is DFQATT and CDR2 is SNEGSKA (reference sequence). This CDR3 spans 13 amino acids. The DNA of the CDR3 is TGCAGTGCCTATGGGGGCGGCTCCTACGAGCAGTACCTC. It yields the protein CSAYGGGSYEQYL.

Concerning this clonotype itself: An end of the junction does not agree with germline; a read error may underlie this. The chain uses TRBV7-2 and TRBJ1-4; D is undetermined. Germline-derived CDR1 and CDR2 are SGHTA and FQGNSA. The CDR3 totals 16 residues. CDR3 loop: CASSLEARPADENLFF. In nucleotides, the CDR3 is TGTGCCAGCAGCTTAGAAGCCCGCCCAGCAGATGAAAACCTGTTTTTT.

Comments on this clonotype: At one end the junction does not follow the germline gene, possibly because of a read error. This chain links TRBV19 with TRBJ2-1; D ambiguous. Germline V gene lookup returns CDR1 LNHDA and CDR2 SQIVND (reference sequence). The CDR3 spans 15 residues. CDR3 DNA sequence: TGTGCCAGTAGTGTGGGCAACTGGCCCTACGATGAACAGTTCTTC. Translating it yields CASSVGNWPYDEQFF. Full variable domain (remainder filled in from reference TRBV19 and TRBJ2-1): DGGITQSPKYLFRKEGQNVTLSCEQNLNHDAMYWYRQDPGQGLRLIYYSQIVNDFQKGDIAEGYSVSREKKESFPLTVTSAQKNPTAFYLCASSVGNWPYDEQFFGPGTRLTVL.

This clonotype has a count of ten or more. The gene calls are TRBV10-3 and TRBJ2-3; 8 nucleotides line up with TRBD2. Germline V gives CDR1 ENHRY, CDR2 SYGVKD. V lost 2 bases to trimming and J lost 3 bases; unmatched junction nucleotides: 4. There are 15 residues in the CDR3. The CDR3 DNA follows: TGTGCCATCAGTGAGCCGGGAGGGGGGACAGATACGCAGTATTTT. Translation gives CAISEPGGGTDTQYF.

This chain connects TRBV10-1 to TRBJ1-4, with 10 nucleotides matching TRBD1. V dropped 3 bases and J dropped 0; count of bases not matched to a gene: 7. CDR1 is WNHNN and CDR2 is SYGVQD in the germline V gene (reference sequence). The CDR3 is made up of 18 amino acids. This CDR3 reads CASSDGDRGPATNEKLFF. The CDR3 DNA reads TGCGCCAGCAGTGATGGGGACAGGGGACCGGCAACTAATGAAAAACTGTTTTTT.

About this clonotype: The junction does not match germline at one end; this may be a read error. DNA for the CDR3: TGCGCCAGCAGGGACAGCTCCTGCGAGCAGTACTTC. Its translation: CASRDSSCEQYF. The chain is built from TRBV5-1 and TRBJ2-7, with D maybe TRBD1 (6 bases). Germline values: CDR1 SGHRS, CDR2 YFSETQ. CDR3 length: 12 residues.

The V gene is TRBV7-2, the J gene TRBJ1-2; no definite D call. CDR1 is SGHTA and CDR2 is FQGNSA in the germline V gene. This CDR3 has 13 residues. V was cut by 0 bases and J by 1 base, with 3 bases left in between. DNA for the CDR3: TGTGCCAGCAGCTTAGCGGATAACTATGGCTACACCTTC. It yields the protein CASSLADNYGYTF.

Worth noting for this clonotype: A much larger clone differs by one base, so this may be a read error. This chain uses TRBV6-5 with TRBJ1-1; D is uncertain. The V gene's germline CDR1 is MNHEY and CDR2 SVGAGI. The CDR3 contains 13 residues. CDR3 sequence: CAVSERMNTEAFF. The CDR3 DNA follows: TGTGCTGTGTCAGAGCGAATGAACACTGAAGCTTTCTTT.

This clonotype occurred a few times. This chain joins TRBV9 and TRBJ1-2, with D possibly matching TRBD1 (6 bases). Germline V gives CDR1 SGDLS, CDR2 YYNGEE. V was clipped by 5 bases and J by 3 bases, with 11 bases between them. The CDR3 sequence is 13 residues long. CDR3 protein: CASRTQGDYGYTF. The CDR3 DNA is TGTGCCAGCAGGACACAGGGTGACTATGGCTACACCTTC.

This clonotype was seen many times. The V gene is TRBV6-5, the J gene TRBJ1-1; tentatively, D is TRBD1 (6 bases). Trimming took off 0 bases at V and 0 bases at J, with 14 bases between the two ends. Germline V gene data show CDR1 as MNHEY and CDR2 as SVGAGI. CDR3 length: 17 amino acids. CDR3 DNA sequence: TGTGCCAGCAGTTACTCGATTCCAGGGACAATGAACACTGAAGCTTTCTTT. This codes for CASSYSIPGTMNTEAFF.

This chain links TRBV10-3 with TRBJ1-5; D may be TRBD1 (6 bases). The CDR3 has 15 amino acids. Germline V gives CDR1 ENHRY, CDR2 SYGVKD. V was clipped by 4 bases and J by 2 bases, with 12 bases between them. The CDR3 here is CAISGRGSGNQPQHF. As DNA, the CDR3 is TGTGCCATCAGTGGCAGGGGATCGGGCAATCAGCCCCAGCATTTT.

This chain uses TRBV24-1 with TRBJ1-1, with 12 nucleotides matching TRBD1. The CDR3 is 17 amino acids. V was pared by 7 bases and J by 3 bases, with 11 bases of the junction left unmatched. Germline V CDR1 and CDR2: KGHDR, SFDVKD. The CDR3, as DNA: TGTGCCACCAGGCCGGGACAGGGGGCGCGGGGGGACACTGAAGCTTTCTTT. As protein: CATRPGQGARGDTEAFF.

V and J are TRBV2 and TRBJ1-4; no reliable D call. The CDR3 consists of 12 residues. Germline CDR1 is SNHLY and CDR2 is FYNNEI. V lost 7 bases and J 7 bases, leaving 10 bases between the germline ends. The CDR3 sequence: CASITEPEKLFF. The CDR3 nucleotides are TGTGCCAGCATTACAGAGCCTGAAAAACTGTTTTTT.

This clonotype has more than one count but fewer than ten. CDR3 DNA sequence: TGTGCCAGCAGTTACACAGATACGCAGTATTTT. This codes for CASSYTDTQYF. The chain is built from TRBV12-3 or TRBV12-4 and TRBJ2-3, with D unclear. The ends were cut back, 4 bases at V and 2 bases at J, with 1 base in the middle. This CDR3 region has 11 residues.

This chain connects TRBV10-2 to TRBJ1-5; D not certain. Trimming stripped 6 bases from V and 8 bases from J, with 17 bases between. Germline CDR1 reads WSHSY; CDR2 reads SAAADI. The CDR3 runs 14 residues. Here the CDR3 reads CASRTTNLGEPQHF. CDR3 sequence (DNA): TGCGCCAGCAGAACGACTAACCTTGGGGAGCCCCAGCATTTT.

This chain joins TRBV6-6 and TRBJ2-5, with 8 nucleotides matching TRBD2. V was pared by 6 bases and J by 4 bases, with 13 bases of the junction left unmatched. CDR1 is MNHNY, CDR2 SVGAGI, per germline (reference sequence). The CDR3 consists of 16 residues. CDR3 sequence: CASSWAVGLESETQYF. The CDR3 bases are TGTGCCAGCAGCTGGGCGGTGGGACTAGAGTCAGAGACCCAGTACTTC.

Concerning this clonotype: At one of its ends the junction is not consistent with the germline gene, which may arise from a read error. DNA of the CDR3: TGTGCCGGCAGCGATCTGGGACTACAGGGTTTT. This codes for CAGSDLGLQGF. The chain is built from TRBV9 and TRBJ2-3; D is perhaps TRBD2 (7 bases). Germline assignment: CDR1 SGDLS and CDR2 YYNGEE. This CDR3 is built from 11 residues.

This chain connects TRBV5-1 to TRBJ2-7, with TRBD1 as a possible D gene (5 bases). The V end lost 4 bases, the J end lost 0 bases, and 11 bases lay between the germline ends. The germline CDR1 and CDR2 sequences are SGHRS and YFSETQ. This CDR3 comprises 14 residues. This CDR3 is CASSPHRSSYEQYF. The CDR3 nucleotides read TGCGCCAGCAGCCCGCACAGGAGCTCCTACGAGCAGTACTTC.

This chain joins TRBV7-2 and TRBJ1-1; TRBD1 aligns across 11 bases. CDR3 length: 16 residues. The V segment lost 2 bases and the J segment 7 bases; nucleotides outside the gene matches: 9. The V gene's germline CDR1 is SGHTA and CDR2 FQGNSA. CDR3 sequence: CASSLSGTGGYSEAFF. CDR3 in DNA: TGTGCCAGCAGCTTAAGCGGGACAGGGGGTTATAGTGAAGCTTTCTTT.

This clonotype was seen a handful of times. This sequence joins TRBV7-9 and TRBJ1-1; the match to TRBD1 covers 7 bases. Germline V lookup: CDR1 SEHNR, CDR2 FQNEAQ (reference sequence). This CDR3 region has 15 residues. The V gene end was trimmed by 5 bases and the J gene end by 4 bases; junction bases not matched to a gene: 10. The CDR3 region is CASSHLLGQLTEAFF. CDR3 nucleotides: TGTGCCAGCAGCCATCTTCTGGGACAGCTCACTGAAGCTTTCTTT.

This clonotype was detected a few times. J is TRBJ2-5 and V is TRBV24-1; D is perhaps TRBD2 (6 bases). Germline-derived CDR1 and CDR2 are KGHDR and SFDVKD. CDR3 size: 16 residues. Trimming removed 0 bases at V and 2 bases at J, with 12 bases between. The CDR3 DNA follows: TGTGCCACCAGTGATTTGGTTTTTGGGGGGCAAGAGACCCAGTACTTC. This gives the protein CATSDLVFGGQETQYF.

This clonotype was found a few times. The J gene is TRBJ1-2, the V gene TRBV10-3, with 7 bases lining up with TRBD1. Trimming cost V 4 bases and J 7 bases; bases outside gene matches: 12. The CDR3 contains 15 residues. CDR1 is ENHRY, CDR2 SYGVKD, per germline. This CDR3 is CAISGTPDRLLGYTF. CDR3 in DNA: TGTGCCATCAGTGGGACACCGGACAGGCTGCTTGGCTACACCTTC.

At least ten counts were recorded for this clonotype. This sequence joins TRBV5-6 and TRBJ2-7; D remains ambiguous. V was trimmed by 1 base and J by 3 bases, leaving 5 bases between them. Looked up from germline, CDR1 is SGHDT and CDR2 is YYEEEE. This CDR3 region has 12 residues. CDR3 in DNA: TGTGCCAGCAGCTTGAGTCTCTACGAGCAGTACTTC. The encoded protein is CASSLSLYEQYF.

This clonotype was counted at least ten times. The rearrangement links TRBV7-3 to TRBJ2-2; D is unresolved. The V end lost 2 bases, the J end lost 6 bases, and 13 bases lay between the germline ends. CDR3 length: 15 residues. CDR1 and CDR2 (germline): SGHTA, FQGTGA. CDR3 DNA sequence: TGTGCCAGCAGCTTATACAGAGCGAGTGCCGGGGAGCTGTTTTTT. The encoded protein is CASSLYRASAGELFF. The entire variable domain, with the rest obtained from reference TRBV7-3 and TRBJ2-2, is as follows: GAGVSQTPSNKVTEKGKYVELRCDPISGHTALYWYRQSLGQGPEFLIYFQGTGAADDSGLPNDRFFAVRPEGSVSTLKIQRTERGDSAVYLCASSLYRASAGELFFGEGSRLTVL.